These 28 T cell receptor beta chains originate from one sample sequenced in a study of blood T cell repertoires in COVID-19. This table comes from immunoSEQ multiplex PCR, and its TCRdb copy is limited to in-frame clones, with some not included. The sample includes roughly 71,000 clones, more than 70% of them seen just once. What was sequenced was peripheral blood. All receptors come from a man in his fifties with active COVID-19.

The V and J genes are TRBV19 and TRBJ2-3, with D possibly being TRBD2 (5 bases). The CDR3 totals 16 residues. The germline V gene encodes CDR1 LNHDA and CDR2 SQIVND (reference sequence). Trimming took off 5 bases at V and 2 bases at J, with 17 bases between the two ends. CDR3 DNA: TGTGCCAGTAGTCCCATCGCGGGCGACGTCACAGATACGCAGTATTTT. Translating gives CASSPIAGDVTDTQYF.

The chain couples TRBV25-1 to TRBJ1-4, with TRBD1 matching 10 bases. Germline-derived CDR1 and CDR2 are MGHDK and SYGVNS. Trimming cost V 3 bases and J 7 bases; bases outside gene matches: 5. The CDR3 spans 15 residues. In DNA form, the CDR3 reads TGTGCCAGCAGTGAGTGGGGGACAGGGGTTGAAAAACTGTTTTTT. Protein: CASSEWGTGVEKLFF.

This chain links TRBV29-1 with TRBJ1-2; D not certain. The CDR3 runs 14 residues. Germline V gene data show CDR1 as SQVTM and CDR2 as ANQGSEA. Trimming removed 3 bases at V and 11 bases at J, with 22 bases between. As DNA, the CDR3 is TGCAGCGTTGATGACACCGGGAGCCGCCTAGGATACACCTTC. Its protein is CSVDDTGSRLGYTF.

The chain has TRBV2 and TRBJ1-5, with TRBD1 identical over 8 bases. V dropped 8 bases and J dropped 3; count of bases not matched to a gene: 6. This CDR3 region has 14 residues. CDR1 SNHLY and CDR2 FYNNEI come from the germline V gene. The CDR3: CASGDRYDNQPQHF. The CDR3 nucleotides are TGTGCCAGCGGGGACAGGTATGACAATCAGCCCCAGCATTTT. The whole variable domain, filled in from reference TRBV2 and TRBJ1-5, reads EPEVTQTPSHQVTQMGQEVILRCVPISNHLYFYWYRQILGQKVEFLVSFYNNEISEKSEIFDDQFSVERPDGSNFTLKIRSTKLEDSAMYFCASGDRYDNQPQHFGDGTRLSIL.

V usage is TRBV12-2 and J usage is TRBJ2-7; the table calls TRBD1, which could not be checked here. TRBV12-2 represents a pseudogene. The CDR3 runs to 16 residues. The CDR3, as DNA: TGTGCAAGTCGCACACACCCGCCGAACAGGGGGCTTAAGCAGTACTTC. Translated: CASRTHPPNRGLKQYF.

The chain carries TRBV9 and TRBJ1-1; D may be TRBD1 (6 bases). Trimming left V 2 bases short and J 0 bases short, with 11 bases between. CDR1 is SGDLS and CDR2 is YYNGEE in the germline V gene. The CDR3 loop spans 15 amino acids. For the CDR3, the DNA is TGTGCCAGCAGCGTCCAGGGGAACATGAACACTGAAGCTTTCTTT. This gives the protein CASSVQGNMNTEAFF. The full variable domain, with the rest looked up from reference TRBV9 and TRBJ1-1, is DSGVTQTPKHLITATGQRVTLRCSPRSGDLSVYWYQQSLDQGLQFLIQYYNGEERAKGNILERFSAQQFPDLHSELNLSSLELGDSALYFCASSVQGNMNTEAFFGQGTRLTVV.

V gene TRBV14 combines with J gene TRBJ2-1, with TRBD2 matching over 16 bases. The CDR3 is made up of 18 amino acids. The V gene's germline CDR1 is SGHDN and CDR2 FVKESK. With V trimmed by 6 bases and J by 1 base, 6 bases remained unmatched. The CDR3 is CASRPGLAGGHSYNEQFF. The CDR3 DNA sequence: TGTGCCAGCAGGCCGGGACTAGCGGGGGGGCATTCCTACAATGAGCAGTTCTTC.

The V gene is TRBV30, the J gene TRBJ2-1; 10 bases map to TRBD2. V lost 0 bases and J lost 0; bases outside the gene matches: 2. The V gene's germline CDR1 is GTSNPN and CDR2 SVGIG (reference sequence). CDR3 length: 16 amino acids. The CDR3 DNA is TGTGCCTGGAGTGTTAGCGGGAGGAGCTCCTACAATGAGCAGTTCTTC. Its protein is CAWSVSGRSSYNEQFF.

The chain is built from TRBV3-1 (or the pseudogene TRBV3-2) and TRBJ2-3; 9 positions agree with TRBD1. This CDR3 contains 15 residues. Trimming cost V 3 bases and J 5 bases; bases outside gene matches: 6. Germline V gene sequence: CDR1 LGHDT, CDR2 YNNKEL (reference sequence). Here the CDR3 reads CASSQGDRVGDTQYF. CDR3 DNA: TGTGCCAGCAGCCAGGGGGACAGGGTGGGAGATACGCAGTATTTT.

The CDR3 loop reads CASSIGIGAGGYTF. CDR3 in DNA: TGTGCCAGTAGTATCGGGATCGGAGCGGGAGGCTACACCTTC. The V gene is TRBV19, the J gene TRBJ1-2; D unresolved. The CDR3 length is 14 residues. V dropped 3 bases and J dropped 8 bases, with 16 bases sitting between them. The germline V gene has CDR1 LNHDA and CDR2 SQIVND (reference sequence).

This chain's CDR3 is CASSPGYVDEQYF. CDR3 DNA sequence: TGTGCCAGCAGCCCAGGGTACGTGGACGAGCAGTACTTC. This chain uses TRBV12-3 or TRBV12-4 with TRBJ2-7, with a weak D call TRBD1 (5 bases). V shed 6 bases and J shed 5 bases, with 14 bases lying between them. This CDR3 spans 13 amino acids.

V and J are TRBV5-1 and TRBJ1-6; D gene uncertain. Germline CDR1 and CDR2: SGHRS and YFSETQ. The CDR3 sequence is 15 residues long. The V gene lost 0 bases and the J gene lost 2 bases, with 6 bases spanning the gap. The CDR3 is CASSLGAAYNSPLHF. The CDR3 bases are TGCGCCAGCAGCTTGGGGGCCGCCTATAATTCACCCCTCCACTTT.

The chain uses TRBV7-2 and TRBJ1-5; 7 bases fit TRBD1. Looked up from germline, CDR1 is SGHTA and CDR2 is FQGNSA. Trimming at V came to 0 bases and at J to 0 bases, leaving 2 bases not matched to a gene. The CDR3 contains 16 residues. The CDR3 reads CASSLAGTASNQPQHF. CDR3 DNA sequence: TGTGCCAGCAGCTTAGCGGGGACAGCTAGCAATCAGCCCCAGCATTTT.

The rearrangement joins TRBV9 to TRBJ2-7; D possibly corresponds to TRBD2 (6 bases). The CDR3 spans 15 residues. V lost 0 bases, J lost 9 bases, and 19 bases lay in between. Germline assignment: CDR1 SGDLS and CDR2 YYNGEE. The CDR3 protein is CASSVGDSPLAVQYF. CDR3 sequence (DNA): TGTGCCAGCAGCGTAGGGGACTCACCTCTCGCGGTGCAGTACTTC.

This clone showed up just a few times. V and J are TRBV3-1 (or the pseudogene TRBV3-2) and TRBJ2-7, with 8 positions matching TRBD1. There are 15 residues in the CDR3. V gave up 3 bases and J gave up 4 bases; unmatched junction bases: 8. Germline V CDR1 and CDR2: LGHDT, YNNKEL (reference sequence). The CDR3 spells CASSHQGASWYEQYF. CDR3 bases: TGTGCCAGCAGCCACCAGGGGGCGTCTTGGTACGAGCAGTACTTC.

V is TRBV25-1 and J is TRBJ1-3; 9 bases line up with TRBD1. Looked up from germline, CDR1 is MGHDK and CDR2 is SYGVNS. This CDR3 spans 15 amino acids. V lost 4 bases and J lost 6; bases outside the gene matches: 7. The DNA for the CDR3 is TGTGCCAGCAGTGCCTGGACAGGGGTAGTAAACACCATATATTTT. As protein: CASSAWTGVVNTIYF.

The rearrangement links TRBV4-1 to TRBJ1-1; D not certain. V was pared by 2 bases and J by 2 bases, with 9 bases between. This CDR3 comprises 14 residues. Germline V gene data show CDR1 as MGHRA and CDR2 as YSYEKL. The CDR3 DNA reads TGCGCCAGCAGCCAACCTACGGGAAACACTGAAGCTTTCTTT. It translates to CASSQPTGNTEAFF.

This sequence joins TRBV2 and TRBJ2-3, with 9 bases aligning to TRBD2. Germline V CDR1 and CDR2: SNHLY, FYNNEI. CDR3 length: 16 residues. Losses at the gene ends were 7 bases for V and 0 bases for J; bases not matched to a gene: 8. The CDR3 DNA reads as TGTGCCAGCAAGATGACTAGCGGAGGTAGCACAGATACGCAGTATTTT. It yields the protein CASKMTSGGSTDTQYF.

This clone was counted between two and nine times. This chain uses TRBV6-6 with TRBJ2-7; 7 nucleotides line up with TRBD2. The germline gives CDR1 MNHNY, CDR2 SVGAGI (reference sequence). Unmatched junction bases numbered 10, after V lost 2 bases and J lost 3 bases. The CDR3 runs to 16 residues. The CDR3 region is CASSYLGKRGFYEQYF. The CDR3 DNA reads as TGTGCCAGCAGTTACCTTGGGAAGCGGGGATTCTACGAGCAGTACTTC.

This clone turned up a few times. The gene calls are TRBV10-3 and TRBJ2-1; 12 bases are a match to TRBD2. The V gene's germline CDR1 is ENHRY and CDR2 SYGVKD. V lost 0 bases to trimming and J lost 3 bases; unmatched junction nucleotides: 6. The CDR3 totals 18 residues. The CDR3 DNA follows: TGTGCCATCAGTGAGTCGACGACTAGCGGGAGCCACTACAATGAGCAGTTCTTC. Amino acids: CAISESTTSGSHYNEQFF.

The CDR3 sequence: CASSQRGTPTTGELFF. CDR3 DNA: TGCGCCAGCAGCCAAAGGGGGACACCTACCACCGGGGAGCTGTTTTTT. The chain recombines TRBV4-1 with TRBJ2-2; possibly TRBD1 for D (6 bases). The V end lost 2 bases, the J end lost 4 bases, and 14 bases lay between the germline ends. The CDR3 covers 16 residues. Per germline, CDR1 MGHRA and CDR2 YSYEKL.

The V call is TRBV5-1, the J call TRBJ2-1; 8 bases are a match to TRBD1. CDR1 is SGHRS and CDR2 is YFSETQ in the germline V gene. Losses at the gene ends were 0 bases for V and 5 bases for J; bases not matched to a gene: 4. The CDR3 sequence is 15 residues long. CDR3 amino acids: CASSLDRGDHNEQFF. As DNA, the CDR3 is TGCGCCAGCAGCTTGGACAGGGGGGATCACAATGAGCAGTTCTTC.

This clone was seen a handful of times. The rearrangement joins TRBV7-6 to TRBJ2-7; the match to TRBD2 covers 10 bases. The CDR3 is made up of 16 amino acids. V trimming: 8 bases; J trimming: 5 bases; junction bases outside the gene matches: 15. Germline lookup yields CDR1 SGHVS and CDR2 FNYEAQ. In nucleotides, the CDR3 is TGTGCCAGCGCCCGGGGGAGCGGGAGGGCCTTGGACGAGCAGTACTTC. Its protein is CASARGSGRALDEQYF.

The chain couples TRBV2 to TRBJ2-1; 8 bases map to TRBD2. CDR3 length: 15 residues. Trimming at V came to 8 bases and at J to 0 bases, leaving 6 bases not matched to a gene. Per the germline V gene, CDR1 is SNHLY and CDR2 is FYNNEI. CDR3 loop: CASGSGVSSYNEQFF. The CDR3 bases are TGTGCCAGCGGTAGCGGGGTCAGCTCCTACAATGAGCAGTTCTTC.

This clone was observed a single time. The chain couples TRBV18 to TRBJ2-2, with 9 bases aligning to TRBD2. CDR1 is KGHSH and CDR2 is LQKENI in the germline V gene. The CDR3 has 17 residues. After removal of 0 bases from V and 3 bases from J, the junction contained 5 bases not matched to a gene. This CDR3 is CASSPPASGTYTGELFF. For the CDR3, the DNA is TGTGCCAGCTCACCACCGGCTAGCGGGACTTACACCGGGGAGCTGTTTTTT. Combining the CDR3 with reference TRBV18 and TRBJ2-2 gives the whole variable domain NAGVMQNPRHLVRRRGQEARLRCSPMKGHSHVYWYRQLPEEGLKFMVYLQKENIIDESGMPKERFSAEFPKEGPSILRIQQVVRGDSAAYFCASSPPASGTYTGELFFGEGSRLTVL.

The chain joins TRBV19 to TRBJ2-7, with D possibly TRBD1 on 6 matching bases. Trimming took 5 bases from V and 2 from J, leaving 10 bases between them. CDR3 size: 13 residues. CDR1 LNHDA and CDR2 SQIVND come from the germline V gene (reference sequence). CDR3 sequence reads: CASSPGHPYEQYF. CDR3 DNA sequence: TGTGCCAGTAGTCCGGGACACCCCTACGAGCAGTACTTC.

The chain combines TRBV3-1 (or the pseudogene TRBV3-2) with TRBJ2-7; D might be TRBD1 (6 bases). Germline lookup yields CDR1 LGHDT and CDR2 YNNKEL (reference sequence). The ends were cut back, 5 bases at V and 5 bases at J, with 13 bases in the middle. The CDR3 runs to 13 residues. Here the CDR3 reads CASSVGTLDEQYF. CDR3 sequence (DNA): TGTGCCAGCAGCGTGGGGACATTAGACGAGCAGTACTTC.

By proportion, this clone is large. V and J are TRBV18 and TRBJ1-3; 9 bases line up with TRBD1. The CDR3 has 16 residues. J gave up 4 bases and V 1 base, and 5 bases lay outside the gene matches. Germline V gene sequence: CDR1 KGHSH, CDR2 LQKENI. The DNA for the CDR3 is TGTGCCAGCTCACCACTGACAGGGGGATCCGGAAACACCATATATTTT. Translation gives CASSPLTGGSGNTIYF.